A single T cell receptor (beta chain) is shown here with its context. Germline V gene data show CDR1 as SGHRS and CDR2 as YFSETQ. This CDR3 comprises 16 residues. V lost 4 bases to trimming and J lost 4 bases; unmatched junction nucleotides: 12. This entry comes from a study of T cell responses to AZD1222 COVID-19 vaccine. The method was immunoSEQ multiplex PCR; TCRdb's version includes in-frame clones alone and lacks a portion of them. This table has 150,000 or so clones, over 80% appearing once. The sample was peripheral blood, taken on day 0 of AZD1222 vaccination. J is TRBJ2-5 and V is TRBV5-1; 8 bases fit TRBD1. The sequence was obtained from an adult in good health. CDR3 amino acids: CASSDGSKTGAETQYF. For the CDR3, the DNA is TGCGCCAGCAGCGATGGATCTAAGACAGGGGCAGAGACCCAGTACTTC.